This T cell receptor beta chain emerged from a study of early T cells in non-severe SARS-CoV-2 infection. Study-wide background: The authors sequenced bulk RNA from unsorted whole blood, leaving chains unpaired.

The CDR3 is made up of 17 amino acids. J gave up 6 bases and V 0 bases, and 9 bases lay outside the gene matches. Looked up from germline, CDR1 is LGHDT and CDR2 is YNNKEL (reference sequence). There are many counts of this clonotype. Each CDR3 protein is one row after TCRdb ran MiXCR on the 5' RACE reads. The table lists about 58,000 distinct CDR3 sequences, about 11% of them singletons, with about 1% in the top ten. The receptor comes from an adult who was a healthcare worker with PCR-confirmed SARS-CoV-2 infection or an uninfected control (not recorded which). The donor label of this sample is uncertain. The sequences come from whole blood, collected at baseline. The chain uses TRBV3-1 and TRBJ2-2; TRBD1 matches at 8 bases. The CDR3 DNA sequence: TGTGCCAGCAGCCAAGATCTGACAGGGGCCTGGTCCGGGGAGCTGTTTTTT. Its protein is CASSQDLTGAWSGELFF. The complete variable domain, with remaining parts taken from reference TRBV3-1 and TRBJ2-2, reads DTAVSQTPKYLVTQMGNDKSIKCEQNLGHDTMYWYKQDSKKFLKIMFSYNNKELIINETVPNRFSPKSPDKAHLNLHINSLELGDSAVYFCASSQDLTGAWSGELFFGEGSRLTVL.